A selection of T cell receptor beta chains follows, all from one sample in a study of T-cell reconstitution after alpha-beta-depleted transplantation in children. TCRdb used MiXCR to reprocess the PCR reads, holding one entry per CDR3 protein. The sample yields 440,000 or so distinct CDR3 sequences, roughly 44% seen once. Material: PBMCs, obtained before TCRalphabeta/CD19-depleted stem cell transplant. These receptors all come from a girl aged 2 to 10 with aplastic anemia, due to receive a stem cell transplant. Each CDR3 is given with its conserved first and last residue. Fields, in order: J gene, V gene, clone size, CDR3 protein. Not all rows give a size; the values are once, few, many and, for expanded clones, a class.

TRBJ2-1	TRBV20-1	few	CSADGTSGYNEQFF
TRBJ1-1	TRBV5-1	few	CASSLDSGGLNTEAFF
TRBJ2-1	TRBV20-1	many	CSASDPLAAFLYNEQFF
TRBJ2-5	TRBV20-1	many	CSATAGQGNPHQETQYF
TRBJ2-7	TRBV28	NA	CASSSSLGRAGRYEQYF
TRBJ2-1	TRBV7-9	NA	CASSFEGGPVNNEQFF
TRBJ2-5	TRBV20-1	many	CSVAGAEGTQYF
TRBJ2-2	TRBV7-2	few	CASSLGPNPGTGELFF
TRBJ2-1	TRBV5-1	NA	CASGTDFYNEQFF
TRBJ2-5	TRBV5-1	NA	CASSRSGGEQETQYF
TRBJ1-5	TRBV20-1	NA	CSANVADNQPQHF
TRBJ1-4	TRBV20-1	NA	CSASWGPTNEKLFF
TRBJ2-1	TRBV2	once	CASGLQRPNEQFF
TRBJ1-1	TRBV6-6	NA	CASSNSNTEAFF
TRBJ2-1	TRBV5-1	NA	CASSLTGGAGSYNEQFF
TRBJ2-4	TRBV11-3	NA	CASSLSQSGAKNIQYF
TRBJ2-1	TRBV20-1	NA	CSARVPDSYNEQFF
TRBJ1-1	TRBV7-8	NA	CASSLGGGGTEVFF
TRBJ2-1	TRBV10-2	NA	CASSDQGTSGPGAQFF
TRBJ2-6	TRBV5-1	NA	CASSLPGAGAGANVLTF
TRBJ2-7	TRBV28	NA	CASNTPKLAGIYEQYF
TRBJ2-5	TRBV29-1	NA	CSVRAGEGETQYF
TRBJ2-5	TRBV12-3/TRBV12-4	NA	CASSRGQQETQYF
TRBJ2-2	TRBV28	NA	CASSVPGTGNTGELFF
TRBJ1-2	TRBV6-5	NA	CASSYRTGNYGYTF
TRBJ1-5	TRBV29-1	NA	CSVLVGDSNQPQHF
TRBJ2-3	TRBV5-1	NA	CASSGTGTGGTDTQYF
TRBJ2-5	TRBV10-3	few	CAISKTSMETQYF
TRBJ2-6	TRBV29-1	few	CSVDLGGSGANVLTF
TRBJ2-1	TRBV6-1	few	CASSQRGTGPYNEQFF
TRBJ2-3	TRBV20-1	many	CSARGNTDTQYF
TRBJ2-2	TRBV28	few	CASKLAGADTGELFF
TRBJ2-1	TRBV5-1	many	CASSLEETEQFF
TRBJ2-2	TRBV5-1	NA	CASSLTGNGELFF
TRBJ2-5	TRBV5-1	many	CASSHTTGDGETQYF
TRBJ2-1	TRBV25-1	NA	CASSEWDLHEQLF
TRBJ2-3	TRBV6-2/TRBV6-3	NA	CASSGKQTSTDTQYF
TRBJ2-1	TRBV20-1	many	CSARPSYNEQFF
TRBJ2-2	TRBV5-6	NA	CASSNTPGRRTGELFF
TRBJ2-2	TRBV29-1	many	CSVGEGWTGELFF
TRBJ2-3	TRBV28	few	CASSTPGQPSTDTQYF
TRBJ2-7	TRBV20-1	many	CSARASEGAIYEQYF
TRBJ1-3	TRBV18	few	CASSPDISGNTIYF
TRBJ2-3	TRBV7-9	few	CASSPGTSSNTQYF
TRBJ2-7	TRBV28	NA	CASSLSVEGANEQYF
TRBJ2-7	TRBV28	NA	CASSPGLAGADEQYF
TRBJ2-7	TRBV10-3	NA	CAISTASYEQYF
TRBJ2-2	TRBV5-1	NA	CASSSEATNTGELFF
TRBJ1-5	TRBV20-1	few	CSAREWRGGNQPQHF
TRBJ2-7	TRBV6-5	few	CASSYSIGVLDEQYF
TRBJ1-1	TRBV9	NA	CASSGTTGTVNTEAFF